A few counts support the clone carrying this T cell receptor (beta chain). The antigen remains undetermined. V was trimmed by 5 bases and J by 9 bases, leaving 17 bases between them. Germline V lookup: CDR1 LGHNA, CDR2 YSLEER. This CDR3 is 14 amino acids long. The record originates from a study of response to subunit inactivated influenza vaccine. Points from the study as a whole: That few new T cells are recruited by each seasonal influenza vaccination was the authors' suggestion.

MiXCR, applied by TCRdb to the RT-PCR reads, yields one record per CDR3 protein. The sample lists 860,000 or so distinct CDR3 sequences; approximately 21% were seen once. The TCR originated in a man between 50 and 59 years old who received an inactivated influenza vaccine. The chain carries TRBV4-3 and TRBJ2-1; the D gene could be TRBD1 or TRBD2 (6 bases each). The source material was PBMCs from blood, sampled 5 days after vaccination. As DNA, the CDR3 is TGCGCCAGCAGCAGTCAGGGGAGGAATAGTGAGCAGTTCTTC. This translates into CASSSQGRNSEQFF.